This TCR beta chain was profiled in a study of blood T cells in healthy people across ages. Study-level results: Donor CMV status was unknown, possibly confounding expanded clonotype changes.

The second PCR ran roughly 6 to 11 cycles with a sample-barcoded 5' primer and J-beta primers. Each cDNA was tagged by a template-switch adaptor containing 12 random nucleotides. TCRdb used MiXCR to reprocess the 5' RACE reads, holding one entry per CDR3 protein. The sample includes 850,000 to 950,000 distinct CDR3 sequences, 29% of them seen just once. Only one count was recorded for this clonotype. The antigen is not known. This may arise from a read error, as a much more abundant clone is one base away. The V end lost 4 bases, the J end lost 7 bases, and 11 bases lay between the germline ends. The CDR3 has 12 residues.

Sequencing was performed on blood. The sequence derives from a woman of 80 years or more in good health. The rearrangement links TRBV12-3 or TRBV12-4 to TRBJ2-7, with D unclear. Here the CDR3 DNA reads TGTGCCAGCAGTTCTTCAGGTATTGAGCAGTACTTC. Translation: CASSSSGIEQYF.